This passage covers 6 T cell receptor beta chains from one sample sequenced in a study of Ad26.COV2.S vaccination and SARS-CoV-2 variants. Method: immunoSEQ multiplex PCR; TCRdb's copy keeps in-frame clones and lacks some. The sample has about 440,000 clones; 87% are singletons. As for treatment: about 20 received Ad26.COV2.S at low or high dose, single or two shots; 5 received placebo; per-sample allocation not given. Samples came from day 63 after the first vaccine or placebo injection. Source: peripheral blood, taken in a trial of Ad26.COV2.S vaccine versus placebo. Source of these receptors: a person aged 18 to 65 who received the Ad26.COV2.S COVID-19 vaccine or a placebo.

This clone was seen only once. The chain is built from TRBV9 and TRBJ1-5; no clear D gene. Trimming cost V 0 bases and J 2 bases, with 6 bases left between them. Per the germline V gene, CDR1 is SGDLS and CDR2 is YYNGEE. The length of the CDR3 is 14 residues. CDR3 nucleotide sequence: TGTGCCAGCAGCGTAGGCCTGGGCAATCAGCCCCAGCATTTT. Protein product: CASSVGLGNQPQHF. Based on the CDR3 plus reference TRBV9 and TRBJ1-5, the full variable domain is DSGVTQTPKHLITATGQRVTLRCSPRSGDLSVYWYQQSLDQGLQFLIQYYNGEERAKGNILERFSAQQFPDLHSELNLSSLELGDSALYFCASSVGLGNQPQHFGDGTRLSIL.

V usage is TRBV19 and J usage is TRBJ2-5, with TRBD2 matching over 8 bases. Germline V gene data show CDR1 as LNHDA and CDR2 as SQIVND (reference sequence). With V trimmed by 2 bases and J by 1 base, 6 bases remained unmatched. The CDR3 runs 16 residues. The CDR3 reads CASSITRTSTQETQYF. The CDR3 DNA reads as TGTGCCAGTAGTATAACTCGGACTAGCACCCAAGAGACCCAGTACTTC. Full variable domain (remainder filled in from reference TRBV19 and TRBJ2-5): DGGITQSPKYLFRKEGQNVTLSCEQNLNHDAMYWYRQDPGQGLRLIYYSQIVNDFQKGDIAEGYSVSREKKESFPLTVTSAQKNPTAFYLCASSITRTSTQETQYFGPGTRLLVL.

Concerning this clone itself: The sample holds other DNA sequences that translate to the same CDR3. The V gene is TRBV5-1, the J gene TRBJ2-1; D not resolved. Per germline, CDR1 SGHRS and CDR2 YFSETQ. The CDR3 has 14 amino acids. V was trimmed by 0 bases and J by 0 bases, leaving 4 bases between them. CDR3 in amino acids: CASSLGGSYNEQFF. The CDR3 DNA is TGCGCCAGCAGCTTGGGTGGCTCCTACAATGAGCAGTTCTTC.

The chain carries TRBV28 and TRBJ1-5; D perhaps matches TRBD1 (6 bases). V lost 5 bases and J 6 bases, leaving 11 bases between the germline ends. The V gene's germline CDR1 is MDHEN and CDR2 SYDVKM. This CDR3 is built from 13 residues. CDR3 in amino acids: CASSIGGSQPQHF. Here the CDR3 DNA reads TGTGCCAGCAGTATAGGGGGTAGTCAGCCCCAGCATTTT.

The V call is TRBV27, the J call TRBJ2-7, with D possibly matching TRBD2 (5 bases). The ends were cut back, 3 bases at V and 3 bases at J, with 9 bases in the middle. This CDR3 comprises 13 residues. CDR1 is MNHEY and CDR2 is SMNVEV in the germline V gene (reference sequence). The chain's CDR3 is CASSFFSGYEQYF. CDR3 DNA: TGTGCCAGCAGTTTTTTCAGCGGCTACGAGCAGTACTTC.

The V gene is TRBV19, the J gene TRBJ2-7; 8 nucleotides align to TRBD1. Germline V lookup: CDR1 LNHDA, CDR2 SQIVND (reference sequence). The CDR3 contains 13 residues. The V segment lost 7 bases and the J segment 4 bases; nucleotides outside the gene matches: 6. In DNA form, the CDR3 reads TGTGCCAGTACCATAGGACAGGGTTACGAGCAGTACTTC. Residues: CASTIGQGYEQYF.